What follows describes a single T cell receptor (beta chain). Its antigen is still unknown. The record originates from a study of T-cell reconstitution after alpha-beta-depleted transplantation in children. General study points: Newly made T cells mostly supplied T-cell counts and diversity one year after transplant.

The length of the CDR3 is 15 residues. Trimming removed 5 bases from V and 4 bases from J, with 16 bases in between. Unique molecular identifiers were incorporated during preparation of the TCRbeta library. One entry per CDR3 protein results from TCRdb running MiXCR on the PCR reads. The top ten clones hold approximately 28% of a sample with around 450,000 distinct CDR3 sequences, 15% to 20% of them seen once. The sequences come from PBMCs, mostly from graft donor cells, collected 360 days after TCRalphabeta/CD19-depleted stem cell transplant. The genes are TRBV12-3 or TRBV12-4 and TRBJ2-3; D unclear. The sequence was collected from a boy in the first two years of life who had a stem cell transplant for Wiskott-Aldrich syndrome, so the T cells may come from the graft donor. The chain's CDR3 is CASSTSLKRADTQYF. CDR3 in DNA: TGTGCCAGCAGTACCTCACTCAAAAGGGCAGATACGCAGTATTTT.